These 7 T cell receptor beta chains originate from one sample sequenced in a study of T cell changes during pregnancy in multiple sclerosis. Only in-frame clones appear in the TCRdb table, and some are missing; sequencing was by immunoSEQ multiplex PCR. The table lists under 80,000 clones, roughly 92% of them singletons. The specimen comprised peripheral blood, sampled after pregnancy. Receptor source: a female donor in good health, enrolled as a control in a pregnancy study.

The rearrangement links TRBV25-1 to TRBJ1-4, with D possibly TRBD1 on 6 matching bases. Germline CDR1 reads MGHDK; CDR2 reads SYGVNS. The CDR3 covers 16 residues. Trimming removed 4 bases at V and 7 bases at J, with 19 bases between. CDR3 bases: TGTGCCAGCAGTGCCCTAGAGCGGGAGGGGGGTGAAAAACTGTTTTTT. It specifies CASSALEREGGEKLFF.

The V gene is TRBV6-5, the J gene TRBJ1-3, with no clear D. Trimming removed 6 bases at V and 0 bases at J, with 12 bases between. Germline CDR1 is MNHEY and CDR2 is SVGAGI. The CDR3 covers 15 residues. The CDR3 bases are TGTGCCAGCAGGGAGCGGGGTCACTCTGGAAACACCATATATTTT. It yields the protein CASRERGHSGNTIYF.

The genes are TRBV23-1 and TRBJ2-7, with a tentative D call TRBD1 (5 bases). TRBV23-1 counts as an open reading frame of uncertain function. The CDR3 loop spans 15 amino acids. The germline V and J ends were trimmed by 1 base and 2 bases, with 12 bases remaining between them. Written as DNA, the CDR3 is TGCGCCAGCAGTCAATGGACACCCCCGACCTACGAGCAGTACTTC. This gives the protein CASSQWTPPTYEQYF.

The V and J genes are TRBV7-8 and TRBJ2-1, with D perhaps matching TRBD2 (7 bases). Trimming pared 1 base from V and 6 bases from J, leaving 13 bases between. The CDR3 contains 15 residues. Germline loops: CDR1 SGHVS, CDR2 FQNEAQ. This CDR3 reads CASSLEGGLINEQFF. The CDR3 coding sequence is TGTGCCAGCAGCTTAGAAGGGGGACTAATCAATGAGCAGTTCTTC.

The chain joins TRBV7-3 to TRBJ2-5, with TRBD1 matching over 9 bases. V dropped 6 bases and J dropped 1; count of bases not matched to a gene: 3. Germline V gene lookup returns CDR1 SGHTA and CDR2 FQGTGA. The CDR3 runs to 14 residues. The CDR3 DNA reads TGTGCCAGCAGAACAGGGGGCCCCCAAGAGACCCAGTACTTC. Protein: CASRTGGPQETQYF.

The genes are TRBV11-2 and TRBJ2-5; 9 positions match TRBD2. The CDR3 runs to 15 residues. Trimming at V came to 2 bases and at J to 2 bases, leaving 3 bases not matched to a gene. Germline assignment: CDR1 SGHAT and CDR2 FQNNGV. DNA of the CDR3: TGTGCCAGCAGCTTACTAGCGGGGCTTCAAGAGACCCAGTACTTC. It translates to CASSLLAGLQETQYF.

This clone has a single count. The V gene is TRBV28, the J gene TRBJ2-5; tentatively, D is TRBD1 (6 bases). The V and J ends lost 6 bases and 5 bases respectively, with 16 bases between them. The CDR3 is 14 residues long. CDR1 MDHEN and CDR2 SYDVKM come from the germline V gene. DNA for the CDR3: TGTGCCAGCAGATCAACAGGGATGGGGGAGACCCAGTACTTC. It encodes CASRSTGMGETQYF.